The clone carrying this T cell receptor beta chain came up a few times. Random hexamers primed reverse transcription of about 0.45 to 1 ug RNA. TCRdb passed the immunoSEQ multiplex PCR reads through MiXCR, listing each CDR3 protein once. The sample records 95,000 to 150,000 distinct CDR3 sequences, just under 95% being singletons. The data derive from a study of CD8 T cells in Susac syndrome. The V segment lost 0 bases and the J segment 4 bases; nucleotides outside the gene matches: 3. Germline CDR1 and CDR2: SGHTS and YDEGEE. This CDR3 region has 14 residues. The chain is built from TRBV5-8 and TRBJ2-7; 8 positions match TRBD1. The source of this sequence is a human donor with Susac syndrome. Input material: CD8+ T cells from PBMCs. The CDR3 spells CASSLGQGWYEQYF. The DNA of the CDR3 is TGTGCCAGCAGCTTGGGACAGGGGTGGTACGAGCAGTACTTC.